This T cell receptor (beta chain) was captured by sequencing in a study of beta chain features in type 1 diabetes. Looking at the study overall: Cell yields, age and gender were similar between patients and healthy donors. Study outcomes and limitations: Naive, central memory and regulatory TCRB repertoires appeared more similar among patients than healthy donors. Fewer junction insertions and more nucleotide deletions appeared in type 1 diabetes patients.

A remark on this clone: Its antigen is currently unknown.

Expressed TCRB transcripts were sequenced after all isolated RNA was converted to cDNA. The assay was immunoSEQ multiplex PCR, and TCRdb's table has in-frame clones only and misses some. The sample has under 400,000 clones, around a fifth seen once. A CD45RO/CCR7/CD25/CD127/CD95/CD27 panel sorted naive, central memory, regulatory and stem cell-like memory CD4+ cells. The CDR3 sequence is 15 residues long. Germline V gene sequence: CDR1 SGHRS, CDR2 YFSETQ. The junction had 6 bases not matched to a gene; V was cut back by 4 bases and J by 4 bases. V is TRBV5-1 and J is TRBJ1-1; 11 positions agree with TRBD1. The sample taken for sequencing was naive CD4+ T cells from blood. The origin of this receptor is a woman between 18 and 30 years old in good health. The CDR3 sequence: CASSVSGTGGTEAFF. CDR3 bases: TGCGCCAGCAGCGTCTCCGGGACAGGGGGCACTGAAGCTTTCTTT.